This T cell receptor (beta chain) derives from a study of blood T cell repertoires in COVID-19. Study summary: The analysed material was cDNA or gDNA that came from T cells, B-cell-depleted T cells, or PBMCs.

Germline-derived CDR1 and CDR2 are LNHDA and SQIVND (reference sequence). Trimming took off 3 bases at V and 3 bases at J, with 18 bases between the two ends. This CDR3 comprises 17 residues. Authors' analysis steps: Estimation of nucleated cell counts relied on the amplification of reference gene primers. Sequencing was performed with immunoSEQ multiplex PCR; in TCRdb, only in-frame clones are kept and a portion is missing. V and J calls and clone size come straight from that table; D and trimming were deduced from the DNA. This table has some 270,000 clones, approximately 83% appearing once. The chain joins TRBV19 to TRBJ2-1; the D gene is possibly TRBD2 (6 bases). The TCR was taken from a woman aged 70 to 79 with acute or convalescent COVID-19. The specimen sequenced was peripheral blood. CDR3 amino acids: CASSIGEGYGGYNEQFF. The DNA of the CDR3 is TGTGCCAGTAGTATTGGTGAGGGCTACGGGGGCTACAATGAGCAGTTCTTC.